Listed below are T cell receptor beta chains from one sample, sequenced in a study of T cells after posttransplantation cyclophosphamide. Repertoires were generated with immunoSEQ multiplex PCR, while TCRdb's copy carries only in-frame clones and drops some. Listed for the sample are more than 9,000 clones, none seen a single time. The sample consisted of PBMCs, taken after allogeneic stem cell transplant with posttransplant cyclophosphamide. These receptor sequences come from a female patient between 35 and 55 years old who received an allogeneic stem cell transplant from a related donor, was CMV-positive, and had no GVHD. Some T cells may arise from the graft donor. CDR3s include the opening cysteine and the closing phenylalanine or tryptophan. The D gene is left open where the match is weak. Where a row states a size, it is once, few, many or the class of an expanded clone; other rows omit it.

size,V,J,D,DNA,CDR3
many,TRBV11-3,TRBJ2-2,TRBD2,TGTGCCAGCAGCCTAACCTGGGGGGGCACCGGGGAGCTGTTTTTT,CASSLTWGGTGELFF
many,TRBV5-1,TRBJ2-6,-,TGCGCCAGCAGCTTGACAGGAAACTCTGGGGCCAACGTCCTGACTTTC,CASSLTGNSGANVLTF
many,TRBV27,TRBJ2-7,-,TGTGCCAGCAGTTCCGCGGGGATCAACGAGCAGTACTTC,CASSSAGINEQYF
many,TRBV11-2,TRBJ2-7,TRBD1,TGTGCCAGCAGCTTAGATTACAGGGGGCCGTACGAGCAGTACTTC,CASSLDYRGPYEQYF
many,TRBV6-5,TRBJ2-2,-,TGTGCCAGCTGGGGACAGAACACCGGGGAGCTGTTTTTT,CASWGQNTGELFF
many,TRBV6-4,TRBJ2-3,-,TGTGCCAGCAGTGACTCGAGGGGACACACAGATACGCAGTATTTT,CASSDSRGHTDTQYF
many,TRBV15,TRBJ1-6,TRBD1,TGTGCCACCAGGGGACAGGAGTTCTATAATTCACCCCTCCACTTT,CATRGQEFYNSPLHF
many,TRBV7-9,TRBJ1-5,-,TGTGCCAGCAGCTTAGATCTGGGGGGGGCTGAGCAGCCCCAGCATTTT,CASSLDLGGAEQPQHF
few,TRBV30,TRBJ2-2,-,TGTGCCTGGCGAGGAGGGGGGAGGGTGAGGAGCGGGGAGCTGTTTTTT,CAWRGGGRVRSGELFF
many,TRBV5-4,TRBJ2-7,TRBD2,TGTGCCAGCAGCTCCCGCGGGAGTTCTTCCGAGCAGTACTTC,CASSSRGSSSEQYF
many,TRBV2,TRBJ1-4,-,TGTGCCAGCAGTGGGGCAGGTGGAGAAAAACTGTTTTTT,CASSGAGGEKLFF
many,TRBV5-1,TRBJ2-1,TRBD2,TGCGCCAGCAGCTTACTAGCGGGAGGGTACAATGAGCAGTTCTTC,CASSLLAGGYNEQFF
many,TRBV30,TRBJ1-3,TRBD1,TGTGCCTGGACCTGGGACAGGGGCCGAGCTGGAAACACCATATATTTT,CAWTWDRGRAGNTIYF
many,TRBV30,TRBJ2-3,-,TGTGCCTGGGCGGACGGACTCGCAGATACGCAGTATTTT,CAWADGLADTQYF
-,TRBV5-1,TRBJ2-7,TRBD1,TGCGCCAGCAGCACCGGGACAGTCTACGAGCAGTACTTC,CASSTGTVYEQYF
few,TRBV7-2,TRBJ2-5,-,TGTGCCAGCAGCTACAACCGAGAGACCCAGTACTTC,CASSYNRETQYF
many,TRBV4-1,TRBJ1-4,-,TGCGCCAGCAGCCAAGTCGGGGGTACTAATGAAAAACTGTTTTTT,CASSQVGGTNEKLFF
many,TRBV10-1,TRBJ2-1,TRBD2,TGCGCCAGCAGCCCAGGACTAGCGGGAGTATACTCCTACAATGAGCAGTTCTTC,CASSPGLAGVYSYNEQFF